This T cell receptor (beta chain) stems from a study of T cells in Graves' hyperthyroidism and ophthalmopathy. The V end lost 4 bases, the J end lost 2 bases, and 24 bases lay between the germline ends. Germline V gene sequence: CDR1 SGHAT, CDR2 FQNNGV. The CDR3 totals 18 residues. In this sample, this clonotype turned up many times. The antigen remains unidentified. Inclusion characteristics of ophthalmopathy patients comprised a Clinical Activity Score of at least 3, a NOSPECS grade of at least 4, and duration under 3 months. Authors of the study amplified TCR beta CDR3 regions from RNA transcripts. Researchers ran a first-round RT-PCR on the TCR CDR3 using the HTBI primer set. TCRdb recomputed calls from the multiplex PCR reads with MiXCR, one row per CDR3 protein. The sample records fewer than 550,000 distinct CDR3 sequences, around 22% being singletons. General study points: In the analysis, a 13 V-J model separated ophthalmopathy from stable hyperthyroidism.

The sequencing sample was made of blood. The sequence was obtained from a woman aged 25 to 39 with Graves' ophthalmopathy. The rearrangement joins TRBV11-2 to TRBJ2-7, with a tentative D call TRBD2 (6 bases). CDR3 residues: CASSSRPGSGSSTYEQYF. The CDR3 DNA is TGTGCCAGCAGCTCTAGGCCCGGTAGCGGATCCTCTACCTACGAGCAGTACTTC.